This T cell receptor beta chain was captured in a study of shared clonotypes between healthy human individuals. Study results and caveats: Sorted-subset sequencing, rarefaction showed, was incomplete despite large depth. Naive subsets generally had larger estimated richness than memory subsets. The sharing of 5% to 6.5% of naive CD4 clonotypes was seen across several donors.

The germline V gene encodes CDR1 MDHEN and CDR2 SYDVKM. CDR3 size: 14 residues. Trimming shortened V by 3 bases and J by 7 bases, and 16 bases separated the two germline ends. Naive CD8 cells, CD45RO-negative and positively selected for CCR7, excluded terminally differentiated effector memory CD45RA+ cells. The data were produced by immunoSEQ multiplex PCR, yet TCRdb's version contains in-frame clones alone and is incomplete. This table holds roughly 2.1 million clones, about 92% found once. As to this clone: Its target is not known.

The chain employs TRBV28 and TRBJ2-7, with D perhaps being TRBD1 or TRBD2 (5 bases each). The specimen was naive CD8+ T cells from PBMCs. This clonotype was obtained from a man aged 18 to 35 in good health. Some clones in this sample may be carry-over from other donors' samples. CDR3 region: CASSLAPGAGEQYF. CDR3 nucleotides: TGTGCCAGCAGTTTGGCCCCCGGGGCAGGGGAGCAGTACTTC.